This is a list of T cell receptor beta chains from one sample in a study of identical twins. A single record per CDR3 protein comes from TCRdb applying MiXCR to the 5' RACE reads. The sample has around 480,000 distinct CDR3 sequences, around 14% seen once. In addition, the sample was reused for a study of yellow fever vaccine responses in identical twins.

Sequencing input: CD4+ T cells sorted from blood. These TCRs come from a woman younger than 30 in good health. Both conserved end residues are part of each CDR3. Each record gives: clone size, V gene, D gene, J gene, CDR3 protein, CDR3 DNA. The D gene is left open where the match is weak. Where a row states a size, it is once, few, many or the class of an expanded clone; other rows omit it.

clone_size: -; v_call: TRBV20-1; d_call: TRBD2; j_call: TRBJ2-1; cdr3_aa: CSALGGLAANNEQFF; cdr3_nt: TGCAGTGCGCTCGGCGGTCTAGCGGCCAACAATGAGCAGTTCTTC
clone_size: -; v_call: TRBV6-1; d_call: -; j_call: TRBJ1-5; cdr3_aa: CASSRTGYQPQHF; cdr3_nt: TGTGCCAGCAGTCGCACAGGATATCAGCCCCAGCATTTT
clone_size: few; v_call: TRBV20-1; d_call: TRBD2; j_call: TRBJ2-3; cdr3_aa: CSATRLAENTDTQYF; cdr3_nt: TGCAGTGCTACTCGACTAGCGGAAAACACAGATACGCAGTATTTT
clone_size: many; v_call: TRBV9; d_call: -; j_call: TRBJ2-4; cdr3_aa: CASSVEAEPGNIQYF; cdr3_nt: TGTGCCAGCAGCGTAGAGGCGGAACCTGGGAACATTCAGTACTTC
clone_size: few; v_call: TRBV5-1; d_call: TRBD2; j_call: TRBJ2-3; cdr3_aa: CASSPGISGGIRSTDTQYF; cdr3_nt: TGCGCCAGCAGCCCCGGTATTAGCGGGGGGATCAGAAGCACAGATACGCAGTATTTT
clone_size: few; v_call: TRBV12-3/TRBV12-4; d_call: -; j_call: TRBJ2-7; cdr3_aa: CASSFYASYEQYF; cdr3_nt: TGTGCCAGCAGTTTTTACGCCTCCTACGAGCAGTACTTC
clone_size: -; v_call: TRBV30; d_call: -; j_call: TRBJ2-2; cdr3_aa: CAWSPRTGELFF; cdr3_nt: TGTGCCTGGAGTCCAAGAACCGGGGAGCTGTTTTTT
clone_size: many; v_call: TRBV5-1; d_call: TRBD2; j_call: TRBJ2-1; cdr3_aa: CASSLGGLAGPGDEQFF; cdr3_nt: TGCGCCAGCAGCTTGGGGGGACTAGCGGGCCCTGGCGATGAGCAGTTCTTC
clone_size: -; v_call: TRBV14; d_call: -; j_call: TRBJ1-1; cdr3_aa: CASSPLGGSTEAFF; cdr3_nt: TGTGCCAGCAGCCCCCTAGGGGGGAGCACTGAAGCTTTCTTT
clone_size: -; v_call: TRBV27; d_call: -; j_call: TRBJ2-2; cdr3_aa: CASSFIIDQSGELFF; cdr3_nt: TGTGCCAGCAGTTTTATAATAGATCAATCCGGGGAGCTGTTTTTT
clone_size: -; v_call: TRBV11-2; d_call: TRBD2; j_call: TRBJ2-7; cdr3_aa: CASSSGTRSSYEQYF; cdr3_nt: TGTGCCAGCAGCAGCGGGACTAGAAGCTCCTACGAGCAGTACTTC
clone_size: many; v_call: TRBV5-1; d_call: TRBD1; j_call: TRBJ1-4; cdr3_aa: CASSRQGIDEKLFF; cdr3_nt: TGCGCCAGCAGCAGACAGGGAATCGATGAAAAACTGTTTTTT
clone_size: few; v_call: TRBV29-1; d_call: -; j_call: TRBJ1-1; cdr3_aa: CSVVRTLNTEAFF; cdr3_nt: TGCAGCGTTGTAAGGACCCTGAACACTGAAGCTTTCTTT
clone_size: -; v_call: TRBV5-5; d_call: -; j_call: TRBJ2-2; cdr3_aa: CASSLSGDTGELFF; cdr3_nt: TGTGCCAGCAGCTTGTCTGGGGACACCGGGGAGCTGTTTTTT
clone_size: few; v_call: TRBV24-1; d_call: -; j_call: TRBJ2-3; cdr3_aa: CATSDLPRDGADTQYF; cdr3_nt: TGTGCCACCAGTGATTTGCCCCGGGACGGGGCCGATACGCAGTATTTT
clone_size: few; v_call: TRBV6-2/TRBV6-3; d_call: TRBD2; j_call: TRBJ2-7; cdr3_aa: CASSYTTSGRRYEQYF; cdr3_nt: TGTGCCAGCAGTTACACTACTAGCGGGAGGCGGTACGAGCAGTACTTC
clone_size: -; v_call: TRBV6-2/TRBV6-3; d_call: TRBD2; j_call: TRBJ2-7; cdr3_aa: CANNKGLAQTYEQYF; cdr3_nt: TGTGCCAACAACAAGGGACTAGCGCAAACCTACGAGCAGTACTTC
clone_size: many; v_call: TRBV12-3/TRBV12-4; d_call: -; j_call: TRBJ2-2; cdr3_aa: CASSLGPREELFF; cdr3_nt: TGTGCCAGCAGTTTAGGGCCACGCGAGGAGCTGTTTTTT
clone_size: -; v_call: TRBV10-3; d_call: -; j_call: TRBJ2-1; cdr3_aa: CAINNRDSSYNEQFF; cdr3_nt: TGTGCCATCAATAACCGGGACTCGTCCTACAATGAGCAGTTCTTC
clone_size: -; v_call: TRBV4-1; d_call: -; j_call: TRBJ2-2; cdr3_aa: CASSHPLAELFF; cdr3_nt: TGCGCCAGCAGCCACCCCTTGGCGGAGCTGTTTTTT
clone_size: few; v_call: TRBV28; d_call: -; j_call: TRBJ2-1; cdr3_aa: CASSLGKSSYNEQFF; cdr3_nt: TGTGCCAGCAGTTTAGGGAAGAGCTCCTACAATGAGCAGTTCTTC
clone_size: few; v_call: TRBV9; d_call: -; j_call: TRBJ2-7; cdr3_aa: CASSVGVVPYEQYF; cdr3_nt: TGTGCCAGCAGCGTAGGGGTGGTCCCCTACGAGCAGTACTTC
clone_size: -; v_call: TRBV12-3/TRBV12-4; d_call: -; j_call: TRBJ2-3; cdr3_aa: CASSPISSTDTQYF; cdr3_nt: TGTGCCAGCAGTCCCATTTCTAGCACAGATACGCAGTATTTT
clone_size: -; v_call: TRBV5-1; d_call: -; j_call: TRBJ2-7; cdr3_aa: CASSLAAGGAYEQYF; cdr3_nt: TGCGCCAGCAGCTTGGCGGCAGGGGGGGCCTACGAGCAGTACTTC
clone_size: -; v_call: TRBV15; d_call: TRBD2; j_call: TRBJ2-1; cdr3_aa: CATSRLAGGDEQFF; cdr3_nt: TGTGCCACCAGCAGGCTAGCGGGAGGGGATGAGCAGTTCTTC
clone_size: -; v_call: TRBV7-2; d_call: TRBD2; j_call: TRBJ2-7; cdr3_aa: CASSPPTSGSTYEQYF; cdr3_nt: TGTGCCAGCAGCCCTCCGACTAGCGGTTCAACCTACGAGCAGTACTTC
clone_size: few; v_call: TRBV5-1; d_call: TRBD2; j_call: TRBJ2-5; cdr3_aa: CASSLVSGRAFGETQYF; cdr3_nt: TGCGCCAGCAGCCTAGTAAGCGGGAGGGCATTCGGAGAGACCCAGTACTTC
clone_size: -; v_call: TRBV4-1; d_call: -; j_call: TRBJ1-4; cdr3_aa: CASSQGSEENLFF; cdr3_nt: TGCGCCAGCAGCCAAGGCTCCGAGGAAAACCTGTTTTTT
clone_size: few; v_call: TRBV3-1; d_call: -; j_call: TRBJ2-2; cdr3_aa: CASSQVDLANTGELFF; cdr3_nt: TGTGCCAGCAGCCAAGTAGACTTAGCGAACACCGGGGAGCTGTTTTTT